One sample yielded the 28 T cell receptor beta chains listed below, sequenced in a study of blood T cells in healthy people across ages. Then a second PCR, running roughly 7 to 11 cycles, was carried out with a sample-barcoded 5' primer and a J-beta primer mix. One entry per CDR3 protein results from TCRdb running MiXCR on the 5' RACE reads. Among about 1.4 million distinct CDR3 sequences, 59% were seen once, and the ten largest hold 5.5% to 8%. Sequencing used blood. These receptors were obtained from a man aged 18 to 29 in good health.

CDR3 protein: CASSHATGSRQPQHF. As DNA, the CDR3 is TGTGCCAGCAGCCATGCTACAGGGTCCCGTCAGCCCCAGCATTTT. The genes are TRBV4-2 and TRBJ1-5, with a weak D call TRBD1 (6 bases). Trimming took 3 bases from V and 6 from J, leaving 15 bases between them. From germline, CDR1 is LGHNA and CDR2 YNFKEQ. The CDR3 has 15 amino acids.

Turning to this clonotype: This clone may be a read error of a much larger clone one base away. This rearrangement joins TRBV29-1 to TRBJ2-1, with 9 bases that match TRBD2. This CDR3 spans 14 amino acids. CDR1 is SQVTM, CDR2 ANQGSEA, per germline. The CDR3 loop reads CSVAKRGAYNERFF. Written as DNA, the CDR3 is TGCAGCGTTGCGAAGCGGGGGGCCTACAATGAGCGGTTCTTC.

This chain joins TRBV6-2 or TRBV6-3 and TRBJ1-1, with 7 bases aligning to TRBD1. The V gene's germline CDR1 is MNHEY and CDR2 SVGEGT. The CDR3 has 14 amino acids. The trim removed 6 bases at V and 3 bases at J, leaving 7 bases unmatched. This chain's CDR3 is CASRPQGRDTEAFF. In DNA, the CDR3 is TGTGCCAGCAGACCACAGGGGCGGGACACTGAAGCTTTCTTT.

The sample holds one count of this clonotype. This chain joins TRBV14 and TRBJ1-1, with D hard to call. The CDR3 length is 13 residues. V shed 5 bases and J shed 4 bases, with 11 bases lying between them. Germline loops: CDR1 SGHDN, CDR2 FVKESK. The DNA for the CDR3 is TGTGCCAGCAGCGCTTGGATGGGCACTGAAGCTTTCTTT. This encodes CASSAWMGTEAFF.

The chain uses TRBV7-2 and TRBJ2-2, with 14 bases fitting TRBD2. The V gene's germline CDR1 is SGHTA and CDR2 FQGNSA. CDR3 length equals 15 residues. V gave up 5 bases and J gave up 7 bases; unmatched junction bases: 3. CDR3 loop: CASSQGLAGVGELFF. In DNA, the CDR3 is TGTGCCAGCAGCCAGGGACTAGCGGGAGTCGGGGAGCTGTTTTTT.

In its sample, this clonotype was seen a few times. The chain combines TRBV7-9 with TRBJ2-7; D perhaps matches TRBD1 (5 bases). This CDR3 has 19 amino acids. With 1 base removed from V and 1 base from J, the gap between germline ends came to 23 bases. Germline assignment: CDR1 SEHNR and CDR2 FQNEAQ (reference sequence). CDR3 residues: CASSLDGALGVPTSYEQYF. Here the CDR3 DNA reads TGTGCCAGCAGCTTAGATGGGGCCCTTGGCGTCCCAACTTCCTACGAGCAGTACTTC.

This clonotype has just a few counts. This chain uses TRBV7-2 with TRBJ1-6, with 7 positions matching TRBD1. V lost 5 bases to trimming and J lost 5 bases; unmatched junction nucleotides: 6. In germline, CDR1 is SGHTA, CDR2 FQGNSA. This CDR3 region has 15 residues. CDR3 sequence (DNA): TGTGCCAGCAGCCCGCGTACAGGGGATAATTCACCCCTCCACTTT. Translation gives CASSPRTGDNSPLHF. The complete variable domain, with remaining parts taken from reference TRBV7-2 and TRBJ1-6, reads GAGVSQSPSNKVTEKGKDVELRCDPISGHTALYWYRQSLGQGLEFLIYFQGNSAPDKSGLPSDRFSAERTGGSVSTLTIQRTQQEDSAVYLCASSPRTGDNSPLHFGNGTRLTVT.

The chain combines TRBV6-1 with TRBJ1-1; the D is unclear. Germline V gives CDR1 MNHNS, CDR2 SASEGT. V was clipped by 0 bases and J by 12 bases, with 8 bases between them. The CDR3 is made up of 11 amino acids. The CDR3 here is CASSEAGRSFF. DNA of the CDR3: TGTGCCAGCAGTGAAGCAGGGAGATCTTTCTTT.

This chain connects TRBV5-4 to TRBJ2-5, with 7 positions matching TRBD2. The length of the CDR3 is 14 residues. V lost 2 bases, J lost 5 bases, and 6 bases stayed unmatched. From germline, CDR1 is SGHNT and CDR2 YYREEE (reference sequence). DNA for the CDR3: TGTGCCAGCAGCTTTCTGGACGGGAGGGAGACCCAGTACTTC. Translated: CASSFLDGRETQYF.

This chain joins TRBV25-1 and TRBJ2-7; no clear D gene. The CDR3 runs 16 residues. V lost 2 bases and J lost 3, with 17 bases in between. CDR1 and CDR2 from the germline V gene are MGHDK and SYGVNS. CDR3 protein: CASSEGTATPFYEQYF. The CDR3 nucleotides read TGTGCCAGCAGTGAAGGCACAGCAACCCCCTTCTACGAGCAGTACTTC.

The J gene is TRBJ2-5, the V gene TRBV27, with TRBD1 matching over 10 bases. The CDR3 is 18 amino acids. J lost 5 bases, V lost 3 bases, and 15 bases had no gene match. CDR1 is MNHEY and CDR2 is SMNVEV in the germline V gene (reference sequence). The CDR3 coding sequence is TGTGCCAGCAGTTTTTCGTGGGTTCGGACAGGGGGTCTGGAGACCCAGTACTTC. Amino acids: CASSFSWVRTGGLETQYF.

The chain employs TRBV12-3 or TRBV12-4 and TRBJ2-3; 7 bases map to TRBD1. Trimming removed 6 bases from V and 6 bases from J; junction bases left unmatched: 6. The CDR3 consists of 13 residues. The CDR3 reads CASSSTQGDTQYF. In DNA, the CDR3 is TGTGCCAGCAGCTCCACACAGGGGGATACGCAGTATTTT.

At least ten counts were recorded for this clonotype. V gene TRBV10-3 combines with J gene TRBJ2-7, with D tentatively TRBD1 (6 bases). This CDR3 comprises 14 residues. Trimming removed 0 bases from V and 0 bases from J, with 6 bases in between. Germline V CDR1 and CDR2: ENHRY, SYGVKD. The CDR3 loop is CAISESDSSYEQYF. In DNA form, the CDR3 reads TGTGCCATCAGTGAGTCGGACAGCTCCTACGAGCAGTACTTC.

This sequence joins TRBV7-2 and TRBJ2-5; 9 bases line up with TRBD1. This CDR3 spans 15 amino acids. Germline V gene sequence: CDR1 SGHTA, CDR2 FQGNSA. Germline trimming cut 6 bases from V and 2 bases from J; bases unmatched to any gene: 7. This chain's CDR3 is CASRHTGGSQETQYF. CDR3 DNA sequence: TGTGCCAGCAGACATACAGGGGGCTCTCAAGAGACCCAGTACTTC.

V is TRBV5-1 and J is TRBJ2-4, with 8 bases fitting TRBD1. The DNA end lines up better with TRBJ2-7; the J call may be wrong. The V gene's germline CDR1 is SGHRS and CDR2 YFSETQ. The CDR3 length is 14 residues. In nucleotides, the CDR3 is TGCGCCAGCAGCTTTTCAGGGGGCGACGACGAGCAGTACTTC. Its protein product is CASSFSGGDDEQYF.

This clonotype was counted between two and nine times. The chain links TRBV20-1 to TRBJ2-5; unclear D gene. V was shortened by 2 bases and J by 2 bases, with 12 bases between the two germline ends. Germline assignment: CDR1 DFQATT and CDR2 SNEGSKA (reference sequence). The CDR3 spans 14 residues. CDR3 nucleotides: TGCAGTGCTAGACCAGCACGGGCACAAGAGACCCAGTACTTC. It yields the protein CSARPARAQETQYF.

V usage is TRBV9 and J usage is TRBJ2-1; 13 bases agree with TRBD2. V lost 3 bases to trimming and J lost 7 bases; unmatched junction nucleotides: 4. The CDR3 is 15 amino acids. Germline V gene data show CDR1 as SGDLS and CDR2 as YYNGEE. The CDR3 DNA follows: TGTGCCAGCAGCGCCGGGACTAGCGGGACAAATGAGCAGTTCTTC. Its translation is CASSAGTSGTNEQFF.

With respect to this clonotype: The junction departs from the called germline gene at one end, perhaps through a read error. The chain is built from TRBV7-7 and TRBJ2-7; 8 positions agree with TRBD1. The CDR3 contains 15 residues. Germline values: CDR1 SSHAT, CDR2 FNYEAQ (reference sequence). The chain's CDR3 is CASSLDGQGSYEQYF. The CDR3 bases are TGTGCTAGCAGCTTAGACGGACAGGGATCCTACGAGCAGTACTTC.

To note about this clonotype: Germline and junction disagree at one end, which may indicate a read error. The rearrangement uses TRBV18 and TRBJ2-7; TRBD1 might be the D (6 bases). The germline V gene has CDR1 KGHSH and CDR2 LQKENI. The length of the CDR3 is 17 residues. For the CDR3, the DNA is TGTGTCAGCTCACCTGGCTATGGGGGCAGGAACAACTACGAGCAGTACTTC. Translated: CVSSPGYGGRNNYEQYF.

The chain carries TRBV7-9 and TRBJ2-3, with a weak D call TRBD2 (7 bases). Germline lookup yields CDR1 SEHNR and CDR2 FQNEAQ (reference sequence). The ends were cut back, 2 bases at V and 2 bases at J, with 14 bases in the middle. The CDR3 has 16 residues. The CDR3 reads CASSLITRGATDTQYF. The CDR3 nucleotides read TGTGCCAGCAGCTTAATCACACGGGGGGCCACAGATACGCAGTATTTT.

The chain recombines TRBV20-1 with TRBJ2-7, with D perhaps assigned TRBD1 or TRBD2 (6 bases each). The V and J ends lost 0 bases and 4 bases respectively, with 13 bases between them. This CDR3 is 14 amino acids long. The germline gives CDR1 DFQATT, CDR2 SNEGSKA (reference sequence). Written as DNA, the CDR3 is TGCAGTGCTAGAGATAGCAGGGGACTGTACGAGCAGTACTTC. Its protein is CSARDSRGLYEQYF.

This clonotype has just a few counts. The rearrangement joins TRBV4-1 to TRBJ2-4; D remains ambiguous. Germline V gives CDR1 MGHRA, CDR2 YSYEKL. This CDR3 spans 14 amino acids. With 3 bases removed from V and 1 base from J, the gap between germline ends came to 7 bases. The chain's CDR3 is CASSHSPAKNIQYF. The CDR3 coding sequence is TGCGCCAGCAGCCACTCCCCGGCCAAAAACATTCAGTACTTC.

CDR3 residues: CASSPQREFGNEQYF. The CDR3 nucleotides read TGTGCCAGCAGCCCCCAGAGGGAGTTTGGGAATGAGCAGTACTTC. This chain uses TRBV9 with TRBJ2-7, with D possibly matching TRBD2 (5 bases). Germline values: CDR1 SGDLS, CDR2 YYNGEE. CDR3 length: 15 residues. V was pared by 4 bases and J by 7 bases, with 21 bases between.

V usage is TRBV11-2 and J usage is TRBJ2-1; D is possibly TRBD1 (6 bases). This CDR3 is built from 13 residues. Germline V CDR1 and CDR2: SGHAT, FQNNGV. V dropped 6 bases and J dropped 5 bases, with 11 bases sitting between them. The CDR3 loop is CASSLDSHNEQFF. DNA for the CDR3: TGTGCCAGCAGTCTGGACAGCCACAATGAGCAGTTCTTC.

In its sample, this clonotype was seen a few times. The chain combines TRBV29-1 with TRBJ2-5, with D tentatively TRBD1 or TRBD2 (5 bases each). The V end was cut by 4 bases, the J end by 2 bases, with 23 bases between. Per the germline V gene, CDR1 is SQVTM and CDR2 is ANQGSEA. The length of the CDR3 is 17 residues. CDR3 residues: CSVVYLVREGAQETQYF. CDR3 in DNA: TGCAGCGTTGTTTACTTGGTACGGGAAGGGGCTCAAGAGACCCAGTACTTC.

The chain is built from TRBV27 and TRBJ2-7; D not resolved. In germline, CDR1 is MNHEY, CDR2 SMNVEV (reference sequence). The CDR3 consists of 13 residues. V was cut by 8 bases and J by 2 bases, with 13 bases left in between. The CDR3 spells CASSYKGAYEQYF. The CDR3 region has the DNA TGTGCCAGCTCCTATAAAGGAGCCTACGAGCAGTACTTC.

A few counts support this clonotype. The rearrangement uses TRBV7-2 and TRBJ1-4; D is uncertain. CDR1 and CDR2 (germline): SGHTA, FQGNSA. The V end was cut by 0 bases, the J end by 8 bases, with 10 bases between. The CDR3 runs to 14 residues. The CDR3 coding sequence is TGTGCCAGCAGCTTAGCGCTAACAGTCGAAAAACTGTTTTTT. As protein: CASSLALTVEKLFF.

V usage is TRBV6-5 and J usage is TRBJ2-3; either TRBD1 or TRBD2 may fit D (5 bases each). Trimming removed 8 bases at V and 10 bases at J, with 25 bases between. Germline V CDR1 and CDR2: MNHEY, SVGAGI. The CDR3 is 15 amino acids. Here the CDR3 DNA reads TGTGCCAGCCTACAGCGTCCCGGGAAACGAGGGGCGCAGTATTTT. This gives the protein CASLQRPGKRGAQYF.